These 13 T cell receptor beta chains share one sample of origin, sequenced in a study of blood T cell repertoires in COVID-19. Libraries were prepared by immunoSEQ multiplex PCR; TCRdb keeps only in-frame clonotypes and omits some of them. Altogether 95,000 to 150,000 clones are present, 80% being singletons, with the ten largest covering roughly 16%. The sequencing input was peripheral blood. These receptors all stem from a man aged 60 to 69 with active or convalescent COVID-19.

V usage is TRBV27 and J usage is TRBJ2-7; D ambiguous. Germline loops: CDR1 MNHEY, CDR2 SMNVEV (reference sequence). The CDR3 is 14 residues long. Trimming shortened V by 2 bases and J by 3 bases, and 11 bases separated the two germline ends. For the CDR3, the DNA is TGTGCCAGCAGTTTAAACTCGCCGGGCTACGAGCAGTACTTC. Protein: CASSLNSPGYEQYF.

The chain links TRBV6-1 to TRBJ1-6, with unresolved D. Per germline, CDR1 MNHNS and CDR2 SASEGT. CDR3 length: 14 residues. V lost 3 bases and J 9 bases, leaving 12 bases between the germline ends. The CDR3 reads CASSDRVRGSPLHF. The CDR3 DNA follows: TGTGCCAGCAGTGACCGGGTCCGGGGTTCACCCCTCCACTTT.

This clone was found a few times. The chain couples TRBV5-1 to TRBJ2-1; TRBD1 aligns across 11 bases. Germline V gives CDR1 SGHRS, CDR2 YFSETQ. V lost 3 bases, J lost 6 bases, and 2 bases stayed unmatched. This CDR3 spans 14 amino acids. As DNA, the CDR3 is TGCGCCAGCAGCTACGGACAGGGGGCCAATGAGCAGTTCTTC. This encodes CASSYGQGANEQFF.

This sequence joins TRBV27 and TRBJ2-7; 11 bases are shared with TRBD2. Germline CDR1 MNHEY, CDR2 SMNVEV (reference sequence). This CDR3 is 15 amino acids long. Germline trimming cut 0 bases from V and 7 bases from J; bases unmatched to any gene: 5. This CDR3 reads CASSLSSGRGREQYF. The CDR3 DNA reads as TGTGCCAGCAGTTTATCTAGCGGGAGGGGTCGGGAGCAGTACTTC.

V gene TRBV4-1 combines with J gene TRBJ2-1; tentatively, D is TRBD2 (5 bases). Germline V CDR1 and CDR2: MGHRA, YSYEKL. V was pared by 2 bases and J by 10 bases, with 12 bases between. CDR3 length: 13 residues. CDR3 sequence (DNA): TGCGCCAGCAGCCAACGGACGAGGGAAGAGCAGTTCTTC. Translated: CASSQRTREEQFF.

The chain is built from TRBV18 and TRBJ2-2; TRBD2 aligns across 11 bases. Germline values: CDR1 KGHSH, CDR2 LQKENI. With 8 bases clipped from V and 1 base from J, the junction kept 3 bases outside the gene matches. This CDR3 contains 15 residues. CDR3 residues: CASPGTSGNTGELFF. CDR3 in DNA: TGTGCCAGCCCCGGGACTAGCGGGAACACCGGGGAGCTGTTTTTT.

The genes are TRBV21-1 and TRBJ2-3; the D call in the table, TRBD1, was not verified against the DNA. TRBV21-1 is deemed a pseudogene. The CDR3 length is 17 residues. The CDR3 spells CASSVDRGRGGGDTQYF. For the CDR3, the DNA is TGTGCCAGCAGCGTCGACAGGGGACGAGGCGGCGGAGATACGCAGTATTTT.

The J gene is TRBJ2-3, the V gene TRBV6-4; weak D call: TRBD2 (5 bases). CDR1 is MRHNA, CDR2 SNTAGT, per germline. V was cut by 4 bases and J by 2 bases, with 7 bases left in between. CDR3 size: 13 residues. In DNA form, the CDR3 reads TGTGCCAGCAGTGGAGGGAACACAGATACGCAGTATTTT. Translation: CASSGGNTDTQYF.

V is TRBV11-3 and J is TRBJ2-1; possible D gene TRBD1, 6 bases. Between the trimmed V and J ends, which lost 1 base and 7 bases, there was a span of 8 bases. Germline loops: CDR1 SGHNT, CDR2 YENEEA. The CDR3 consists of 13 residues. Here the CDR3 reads CASSLVGQNEQFF. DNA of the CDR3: TGTGCCAGCAGCTTAGTAGGACAGAATGAGCAGTTCTTC.

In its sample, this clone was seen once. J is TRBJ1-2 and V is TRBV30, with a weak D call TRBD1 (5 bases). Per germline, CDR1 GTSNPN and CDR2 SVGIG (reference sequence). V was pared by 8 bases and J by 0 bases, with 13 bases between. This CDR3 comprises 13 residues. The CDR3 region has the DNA TGTGCCCTAGAAGGACATGCTAACTATGGCTACACCTTC. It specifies CALEGHANYGYTF.

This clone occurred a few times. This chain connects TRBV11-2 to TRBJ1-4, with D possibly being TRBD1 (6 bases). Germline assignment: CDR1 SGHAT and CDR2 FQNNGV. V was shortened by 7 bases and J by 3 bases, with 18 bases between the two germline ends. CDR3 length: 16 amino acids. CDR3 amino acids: CASTLWGGRANEKLFF. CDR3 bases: TGTGCCAGCACCCTATGGGGGGGGCGGGCTAATGAAAAACTGTTTTTT.

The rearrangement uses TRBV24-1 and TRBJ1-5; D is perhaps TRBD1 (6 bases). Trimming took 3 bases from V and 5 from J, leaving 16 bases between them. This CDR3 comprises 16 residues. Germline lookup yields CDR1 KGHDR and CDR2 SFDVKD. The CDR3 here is CATSDPRGGQDQPQHF. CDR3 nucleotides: TGTGCCACCAGTGATCCCCGGGGGGGGCAAGATCAGCCCCAGCATTTT.

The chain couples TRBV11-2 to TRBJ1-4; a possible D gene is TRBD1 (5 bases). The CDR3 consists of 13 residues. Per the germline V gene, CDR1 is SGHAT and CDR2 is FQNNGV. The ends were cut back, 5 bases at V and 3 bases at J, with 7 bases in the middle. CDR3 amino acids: CASSRGSNEKLFF. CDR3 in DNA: TGTGCCAGCAGCCGGGGGTCTAATGAAAAACTGTTTTTT. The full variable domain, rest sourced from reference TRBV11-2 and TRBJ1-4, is EAGVAQSPRYKIIEKRQSVAFWCNPISGHATLYWYQQILGQGPKLLIQFQNNGVVDDSQLPKDRFSAERLKGVDSTLKIQPAKLEDSAVYLCASSRGSNEKLFFGSGTQLSVL.